These 23 T cell receptor beta chains were all obtained from the same sample, sequenced in a study of T-cell memory formation after mild COVID-19. Each CDR3 protein is one row after TCRdb ran MiXCR on the 5' RACE reads. The data contain around 300,000 distinct CDR3 sequences, roughly 13% of them singletons. Sequencing input: PBMCs or a T cell subset sorted from them (not recorded which). The source of these receptors is a young man who had mild COVID-19 (a few samples of this study predate the infection). Cell type and time point are not known.

The table lists this clonotype with a few counts. The chain has TRBV18 and TRBJ2-3; D is uncertain. CDR1 and CDR2 from the germline V gene are KGHSH and LQKENI. V was clipped by 0 bases and J by 4 bases, with 2 bases between them. This CDR3 spans 12 amino acids. Here the CDR3 DNA reads TGTGCCAGCTCACCACCGGCAGATACGCAGTATTTT. Translated, it gives CASSPPADTQYF.

This clonotype has a handful of counts. This rearrangement joins TRBV9 to TRBJ1-2, with 11 bases fitting TRBD1. Germline trimming cut 4 bases from V and 7 bases from J; bases unmatched to any gene: 9. From germline, CDR1 is SGDLS and CDR2 YYNGEE. The CDR3 length is 15 residues. Here the CDR3 reads CASSTGQGAGFGYTF. The DNA for the CDR3 is TGTGCCAGCAGCACCGGACAGGGGGCCGGCTTTGGCTACACCTTC.

This chain joins TRBV19 and TRBJ2-1; D perhaps matches TRBD2 (5 bases). The germline V and J ends were trimmed by 8 bases and 6 bases, with 5 bases remaining between them. Germline loops: CDR1 LNHDA, CDR2 SQIVND (reference sequence). The CDR3 has 10 amino acids. The CDR3 loop is CASGLNEQFF. The CDR3 DNA follows: TGTGCCAGTGGACTCAATGAGCAGTTCTTC.

This clonotype was detected a few times. V usage is TRBV5-1 and J usage is TRBJ1-2, with D maybe TRBD1 (5 bases). The CDR3 loop spans 15 amino acids. Trimming took off 0 bases at V and 5 bases at J, with 14 bases between the two ends. The germline V gene encodes CDR1 SGHRS and CDR2 YFSETQ. The CDR3 bases are TGCGCCAGCAGCTTGGTGCCGGGGCTGGAGTATGGCTACACCTTC. It codes for CASSLVPGLEYGYTF.

This clonotype was seen a handful of times. The J gene is TRBJ1-4, the V gene TRBV13; 7 nucleotides agree with TRBD1. After removal of 2 bases from V and 7 bases from J, the junction contained 16 bases not matched to a gene. Germline V gene data show CDR1 as PRHDT and CDR2 as FYEKMQ (reference sequence). This CDR3 has 18 amino acids. This CDR3 is CASSLNPTGMGIGEKLFF. CDR3 DNA sequence: TGTGCCAGCAGCTTAAACCCGACAGGGATGGGGATAGGTGAAAAACTGTTTTTT. Together with reference TRBV13 and TRBJ1-4, the CDR3 gives the full variable domain: AAGVIQSPRHLIKEKRETATLKCYPIPRHDTVYWYQQGPGQDPQFLISFYEKMQSDKGSIPDRFSAQQFSDYHSELNMSSLELGDSALYFCASSLNPTGMGIGEKLFFGSGTQLSVL.

This clonotype was recorded a few times. The chain is built from TRBV4-3 and TRBJ2-7; a weak D match, TRBD1 (7 bases). V lost 0 bases and J lost 7, with 13 bases in between. Germline CDR1 LGHNA, CDR2 YSLEER. The CDR3 sequence is 14 residues long. CDR3 protein: CASSQDQGGREQYF. The CDR3 DNA is TGCGCCAGCAGCCAAGATCAGGGGGGCAGGGAGCAGTACTTC.

This clonotype was detected many times. V usage is TRBV4-3 and J usage is TRBJ2-1; D possibly uses TRBD1 or TRBD2 (5 bases each). CDR1 and CDR2 (germline): LGHNA, YSLEER. V was trimmed by 1 base and J by 8 bases, leaving 27 bases between them. This CDR3 contains 19 residues. CDR3 sequence (DNA): TGCGCCAGCAGCCAAGTGGGGGACGGGACCTACGGTGCCCGCGATGAGCAGTTCTTC. This sequence encodes CASSQVGDGTYGARDEQFF.

The sample holds a few counts of this clonotype. The chain combines TRBV7-6 with TRBJ2-7; perhaps TRBD1 as D (7 bases). The V gene's germline CDR1 is SGHVS and CDR2 FNYEAQ. The V gene lost 5 bases and the J gene lost 4 bases, with 21 bases spanning the gap. The CDR3 runs 16 residues. The CDR3 sequence is CASSRTVGGGRYEQYV. In nucleotides, the CDR3 is TGTGCCAGCAGCCGTACCGTTGGAGGGGGCCGGTACGAGCAGTACGTC.

This clonotype was observed a few times. The rearrangement links TRBV12-3 or TRBV12-4 to TRBJ1-4; D unclear. Trimming left V 3 bases short and J 10 bases short, with 12 bases between. CDR3 size: 13 residues. The CDR3: CASSFRGMGKLFF. CDR3 DNA sequence: TGTGCCAGCAGTTTCCGGGGAATGGGAAAACTGTTTTTT.

In its sample, this clonotype was seen a few times. The V call is TRBV3-1, the J call TRBJ2-1, with a tentative D call TRBD2 (5 bases). Looked up from germline, CDR1 is LGHDT and CDR2 is YNNKEL (reference sequence). This CDR3 has 14 amino acids. Trimming stripped 2 bases from V and 5 bases from J, with 10 bases between. The CDR3 DNA reads as TGTGCCAGCAGCCAACTAGCCACGAACAATGAGCAGTTCTTC. This codes for CASSQLATNNEQFF.

The chain is built from TRBV28 and TRBJ2-7, with TRBD1 matching over 8 bases. Germline V lookup: CDR1 MDHEN, CDR2 SYDVKM. Trimming at V came to 3 bases and at J to 1 base, leaving 5 bases not matched to a gene. This CDR3 contains 15 residues. The CDR3 spells CASSLIRTGSYEQYV. The DNA of the CDR3 is TGTGCCAGCAGTTTGATCCGGACAGGGTCCTACGAGCAGTACGTC.

This clonotype was counted only a few times. The chain links TRBV7-2 to TRBJ1-2; a weak D match, TRBD1 (6 bases). This CDR3 comprises 14 residues. The germline gives CDR1 SGHTA, CDR2 FQGNSA. The V end lost 8 bases, the J end lost 6 bases, and 19 bases lay between the germline ends. The chain's CDR3 is CASPHIGGINGYTF. CDR3 DNA: TGTGCCAGCCCCCACATAGGGGGAATTAATGGCTACACCTTC. Full variable domain (remainder filled in from reference TRBV7-2 and TRBJ1-2): GAGVSQSPSNKVTEKGKDVELRCDPISGHTALYWYRQSLGQGLEFLIYFQGNSAPDKSGLPSDRFSAERTGGSVSTLTIQRTQQEDSAVYLCASPHIGGINGYTFGSGTRLTVV.

The chain employs TRBV7-2 and TRBJ2-1, with D possibly TRBD1 on 7 matching bases. Germline CDR1 reads SGHTA; CDR2 reads FQGNSA. The CDR3 sequence is 11 residues long. V was clipped by 8 bases and J by 10 bases, with 12 bases between them. CDR3 sequence (DNA): TGTGCCAGCGCACAGGGGAGGGAGCAGTTCTTC. It specifies CASAQGREQFF.

This clonotype was observed a handful of times. In DNA, the CDR3 is TGCAGCGTAGCACCTCAGGGAGGCACTGAAGCTTTCTTT. The encoded protein is CSVAPQGGTEAFF. The V and J genes are TRBV29-1 and TRBJ1-1; a weak D match, TRBD1 (5 bases). V lost 6 bases and J 4 bases, leaving 15 bases between the germline ends. CDR1 SQVTM and CDR2 ANQGSEA come from the germline V gene. CDR3 size: 13 residues.

This chain joins TRBV4-3 and TRBJ1-6; unclear D gene. The CDR3 is 16 residues long. CDR1 and CDR2 (germline): LGHNA, YSLEER. V was trimmed by 4 bases and J by 7 bases, leaving 17 bases between them. CDR3 protein: CASSLDQASWNSPLHF. In nucleotides, the CDR3 is TGCGCCAGCAGCCTTGATCAGGCGAGTTGGAATTCACCCCTCCACTTT.

V is TRBV5-1 and J is TRBJ1-6; 7 bases match TRBD1. Trimming cost V 6 bases and J 0 bases; bases outside gene matches: 3. The CDR3 extends over 15 amino acids. Germline V gene sequence: CDR1 SGHRS, CDR2 YFSETQ. As DNA, the CDR3 is TGCGCCAGCAAACCAGGGGGCTCCTATAATTCACCCCTCCACTTT. Translating gives CASKPGGSYNSPLHF.

This clonotype came up a few times. This chain uses TRBV20-1 with TRBJ2-7, with 15 bases identical to TRBD2. V dropped 5 bases and J dropped 5; count of bases not matched to a gene: 7. The V gene's germline CDR1 is DFQATT and CDR2 SNEGSKA (reference sequence). This CDR3 has 15 residues. CDR3 bases: TGCAGTGCTCAAGGACTAGCGGGGGGGCCCCACGAGCAGTACGTC. Translating it yields CSAQGLAGGPHEQYV.

This clonotype came up a few times. The V gene is TRBV19, the J gene TRBJ1-3; TRBD1 aligns across 8 bases. The CDR3 is made up of 16 amino acids. J was trimmed by 4 bases and V by 3 bases; bases with no gene match: 8. The germline V gene has CDR1 LNHDA and CDR2 SQIVND (reference sequence). As DNA, the CDR3 is TGTGCCAGTAGTATTTGGGCAGGGGGCGCCGGAAACACCATATATTTT. This encodes CASSIWAGGAGNTIYF.

The genes are TRBV5-1 and TRBJ2-7; 9 bases are a match to TRBD1. V lost 2 bases, J lost 2 bases, and 5 bases stayed unmatched. Germline loops: CDR1 SGHRS, CDR2 YFSETQ. The length of the CDR3 is 15 residues. The CDR3 nucleotides read TGCGCCAGCAGCTTCGGACAGGGGATCACCTACGAGCAGTACTTC. Its translation: CASSFGQGITYEQYF.

This clonotype has a handful of counts. The chain has TRBV6-6 and TRBJ2-2; tentative D call: TRBD1 (5 bases). Trimming removed 7 bases at V and 2 bases at J, with 14 bases between. The germline V gene has CDR1 MNHNY and CDR2 SVGAGI (reference sequence). The CDR3 is made up of 15 amino acids. CDR3 in DNA: TGTGCCAGCACGCGGATCGACAGCAACACCGGGGAGCTGTTTTTT. Amino acid sequence: CASTRIDSNTGELFF.

This clonotype was observed at least ten times. The chain recombines TRBV15 with TRBJ2-1, with D tentatively TRBD1 (6 bases). Trimming pared 1 base from V and 7 bases from J, leaving 8 bases between. CDR1 LNHNV and CDR2 YYDKDF come from the germline V gene (reference sequence). The CDR3 is 13 amino acids. CDR3 DNA sequence: TGTGCCACCAGCAGAGTCCAGGGGAATGAGCAGTTCTTC. Translating it yields CATSRVQGNEQFF.

This clonotype was counted only a few times. CDR3 DNA sequence: TGTGCCAGCTCACGGCGGGACAGTTACACAGATACGCAGTATTTT. Its translation: CASSRRDSYTDTQYF. The chain joins TRBV18 to TRBJ2-3; D is perhaps TRBD1 (7 bases). The CDR3 length is 15 residues. V lost 4 bases and J lost 2, with 13 bases in between. Germline V gene data show CDR1 as KGHSH and CDR2 as LQKENI.

The V gene is TRBV20-1, the J gene TRBJ2-7; D perhaps matches TRBD2 (5 bases). V was shortened by 3 bases and J by 5 bases, with 14 bases between the two germline ends. Germline lookup yields CDR1 DFQATT and CDR2 SNEGSKA (reference sequence). CDR3 length: 13 residues. The CDR3 spells CSARRVISHEQYF. CDR3 DNA: TGCAGTGCTAGGAGGGTAATATCCCACGAGCAGTACTTC.